What follows are 14 T cell receptor beta chains derived from one specimen sequenced in a study of T cell responses to AZD1222 COVID-19 vaccine. Clones were sequenced by immunoSEQ multiplex PCR, and TCRdb holds only the in-frame ones, with some missing. The sample includes about 39,000 clones, 88% of them seen just once. Sample: peripheral blood, taken 28 days after the second dose of the MenACWY control vaccine. Receptors originate from an adult who received the MenACWY meningococcal vaccine as a control.

The chain carries TRBV18 and TRBJ2-7; D is perhaps TRBD1 or TRBD2 (5 bases each). Germline V gives CDR1 KGHSH, CDR2 LQKENI. This CDR3 has 13 amino acids. The germline V and J ends were trimmed by 4 bases and 5 bases, with 12 bases remaining between them. CDR3 nucleotides: TGTGCCAGCTCACGAGGGCAGGGTGACGAGCAGTACTTC. Encoded protein: CASSRGQGDEQYF.

The chain joins TRBV7-3 to TRBJ2-1, with D perhaps being TRBD1 or TRBD2 (5 bases each). The CDR3 runs 16 residues. CDR1 and CDR2 (germline): SGHTA, FQGTGA. V dropped 4 bases and J dropped 0 bases, with 13 bases sitting between them. The CDR3 nucleotides are TGTGCCAGCAGCTGTGCGCCAGGGAGCTCCTACAATGAGCAGTTCTTC. As protein: CASSCAPGSSYNEQFF.

This chain uses TRBV3-1 (or the pseudogene TRBV3-2) with TRBJ1-2; D is ambiguous. Germline V gene data show CDR1 as LGHDT and CDR2 as YNNKEL (reference sequence). V lost 3 bases to trimming and J lost 6 bases, with 14 bases between them. This CDR3 comprises 14 residues. The DNA for the CDR3 is TGTGCCAGCAGCCAGTCAAGCAGGAAGGATGGCTACACCTTC. It is translated as CASSQSSRKDGYTF.

The rearrangement links TRBV7-9 to TRBJ1-4, with D perhaps matching TRBD1 (5 bases). The CDR3 runs to 14 residues. Germline V CDR1 and CDR2: SEHNR, FQNEAQ (reference sequence). Trimming shortened V by 3 bases and J by 8 bases, and 13 bases separated the two germline ends. The CDR3 sequence is CASSFATGGEKLFF. DNA for the CDR3: TGTGCCAGCAGCTTTGCCACAGGTGGGGAAAAACTGTTTTTT.

This chain joins TRBV7-8 and TRBJ2-3, with 9 bases identical to TRBD2. The CDR3 spans 16 residues. Unmatched junction bases numbered 9, after V lost 7 bases and J lost 1 base. Germline V gene sequence: CDR1 SGHVS, CDR2 FQNEAQ. CDR3 sequence (DNA): TGTGCCAGCACCTATAGCGGGAGTGGGGGCACAGATACGCAGTATTTT. Its translation is CASTYSGSGGTDTQYF.

J is TRBJ2-5 and V is TRBV19; 10 bases line up with TRBD2. The CDR3 length is 15 residues. CDR1 and CDR2 from the germline V gene are LNHDA and SQIVND (reference sequence). V shed 7 bases, J shed 2 bases, and the junction held 7 bases outside the gene matches. The CDR3 DNA sequence: TGTGCCAGTACTCCTAGCGGGAGCCCACAAGAGACCCAGTACTTC. Its translation is CASTPSGSPQETQYF.

This clone was observed a single time. V is TRBV2 and J is TRBJ2-5; no definite D call. The CDR3 spans 13 residues. Germline CDR1 SNHLY, CDR2 FYNNEI. Trimming shortened V by 8 bases and J by 5 bases, and 15 bases separated the two germline ends. Here the CDR3 DNA reads TGTGCCAGCGGGTGGCCTGGGTCTGAGACCCAGTACTTC. It yields the protein CASGWPGSETQYF.

By share, this clone counts as medium-sized. This chain joins TRBV29-1 and TRBJ1-2, with D unresolved. The V and J ends lost 7 bases and 8 bases respectively, with 20 bases between them. Germline CDR1 reads SQVTM; CDR2 reads ANQGSEA. The CDR3 loop spans 13 amino acids. This CDR3 reads CSGLRDTVDGYTF. The CDR3 bases are TGCAGCGGCCTGAGGGATACAGTAGACGGCTACACCTTC.

V usage is TRBV19 and J usage is TRBJ2-1; 7 bases fit TRBD2. The J segment lost 0 bases and the V segment lost 4 bases, leaving 0 bases of the junction unmatched. The CDR3 consists of 14 residues. Germline V gene sequence: CDR1 LNHDA, CDR2 SQIVND (reference sequence). CDR3 sequence: CASSSGSSYNEQFF. The DNA of the CDR3 is TGTGCCAGTAGTAGCGGGAGCTCCTACAATGAGCAGTTCTTC. The whole variable domain, remainder taken from reference TRBV19 and TRBJ2-1, is DGGITQSPKYLFRKEGQNVTLSCEQNLNHDAMYWYRQDPGQGLRLIYYSQIVNDFQKGDIAEGYSVSREKKESFPLTVTSAQKNPTAFYLCASSSGSSYNEQFFGPGTRLTVL.

This sequence joins TRBV30 and TRBJ2-7, with TRBD1 as a possible D gene (5 bases). V was shortened by 1 base and J by 3 bases, with 16 bases between the two germline ends. The V gene's germline CDR1 is GTSNPN and CDR2 SVGIG (reference sequence). The length of the CDR3 is 15 residues. The chain's CDR3 is CAWSDPRQTYYEQYF. CDR3 bases: TGTGCCTGGAGTGATCCTCGACAGACTTACTACGAGCAGTACTTC.

This clone has a single count. The chain links TRBV5-1 to TRBJ2-1; 10 nucleotides align to TRBD1. Germline V lookup: CDR1 SGHRS, CDR2 YFSETQ. This CDR3 region has 13 residues. Losses at the gene ends were 4 bases for V and 7 bases for J; bases not matched to a gene: 2. CDR3 DNA sequence: TGCGCCAGCAGCGGGACAGGGGCGAATGAGCAGTTCTTC. Protein sequence: CASSGTGANEQFF.

This rearrangement joins TRBV7-9 to TRBJ1-1, with a weak D call TRBD1 (5 bases). The CDR3 consists of 12 residues. V lost 7 bases, J lost 7 bases, and 13 bases lay in between. Germline loops: CDR1 SEHNR, CDR2 FQNEAQ (reference sequence). In nucleotides, the CDR3 is TGTGCCAGCATCTGGGTGAGGGGTGAAGCTTTCTTT. It specifies CASIWVRGEAFF.

V usage is TRBV7-9 and J usage is TRBJ1-5; no definite D call. V lost 2 bases, J lost 8 bases, and 7 bases lay in between. Germline values: CDR1 SEHNR, CDR2 FQNEAQ (reference sequence). The CDR3 is 12 residues long. In DNA form, the CDR3 reads TGTGCCAGCAGCTTACTTGACGAGCCCCAGCATTTT. Protein sequence: CASSLLDEPQHF.

The rearrangement joins TRBV4-1 to TRBJ2-7; 7 bases are shared with TRBD2. Germline values: CDR1 MGHRA, CDR2 YSYEKL. The CDR3 length is 16 residues. V shed 7 bases, J shed 4 bases, and the junction held 16 bases outside the gene matches. CDR3 DNA sequence: TGCGCCAGCACCCGGCGTCCCGGGACTACCCCGTACGAGCAGTACTTC. It translates to CASTRRPGTTPYEQYF.